The source of this TCR beta chain is a study of T cell responses to AZD1222 COVID-19 vaccine. Whole-study results and caveats: Baseline serology detected seropositivity in only six AZD1222 recipients. Females made up more of the donors, who were largely white British, and clonal diversity may have come out too low. The peak T cell response came first, and repertoires were sampled only after it.

The CDR3 covers 11 residues. Germline values: CDR1 DFQATT, CDR2 SNEGSKA (reference sequence). Trimming cost V 5 bases and J 2 bases, with 6 bases left between them. TCRdb's copy holds only in-frame clones and misses some; the assay was immunoSEQ multiplex PCR. The sample lists fewer than 55,000 clones; 65% to 80% were seen once. This clone was seen once. As yet, its antigen is unknown. The TCR originated in an adult in good health. Here the sequenced sample was peripheral blood, taken on day 0 of MenACWY control vaccination. The chain employs TRBV20-1 and TRBJ1-1; D is undetermined. The CDR3: CSAGLNTEAFF. DNA for the CDR3: TGCAGTGCTGGTCTTAACACTGAAGCTTTCTTT.